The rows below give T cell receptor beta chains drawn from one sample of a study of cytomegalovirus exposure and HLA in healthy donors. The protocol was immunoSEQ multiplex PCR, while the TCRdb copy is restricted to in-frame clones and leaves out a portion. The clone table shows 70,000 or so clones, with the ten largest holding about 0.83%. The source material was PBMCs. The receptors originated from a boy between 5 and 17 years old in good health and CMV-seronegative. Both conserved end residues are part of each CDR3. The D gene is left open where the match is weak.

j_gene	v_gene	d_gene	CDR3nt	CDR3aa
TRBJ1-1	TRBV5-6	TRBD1	TGTGCCAGCAGCGACAGGGGCACTGAAGCTTTCTTT	CASSDRGTEAFF
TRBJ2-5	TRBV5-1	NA	TGCGCCAGCAGCTTGGAATTCGGTTTCTTGAGCGGGTTGAAAGAGACCCAGTACTTC	CASSLEFGFLSGLKETQYF
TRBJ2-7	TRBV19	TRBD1	TGTGCCAGTAGTCAGACAGGGACACCCTACGAGCAGTACTTC	CASSQTGTPYEQYF
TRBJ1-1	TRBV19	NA	TGTGCCAGCCAGGGGCGTTCAACTGAAGCTTTCTTT	CASQGRSTEAFF
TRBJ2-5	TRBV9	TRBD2	TGTGCCAGCAGCGTAGGGGGACTACTCCAAGAGACCCAGTACTTC	CASSVGGLLQETQYF
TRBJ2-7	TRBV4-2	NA	TGTGCCAGCAGCCAAAGGCCTGGAGGGCCCTACGAGCAGTACTTC	CASSQRPGGPYEQYF
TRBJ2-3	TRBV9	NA	TGTGCCAGCAGTAACTCCGGGACTCCCTCCTTTGATACGCAGTATTTT	CASSNSGTPSFDTQYF
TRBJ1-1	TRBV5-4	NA	TGTGCCAGCAGCCCTGTCACAGGGAACACTGAAGCTTTCTTT	CASSPVTGNTEAFF
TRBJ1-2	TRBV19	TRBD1	TGTGCCAGTAGTATGGGTACGGCCGACAGGGTCTATGGCTACACCTTC	CASSMGTADRVYGYTF
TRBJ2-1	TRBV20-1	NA	TGCAGTGCTATTAACAATGAGCAGTTCTTC	CSAINNEQFF
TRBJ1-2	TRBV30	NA	TGTGCCTGGAGTGTATCCAGTAACTATGGCTACACCTTC	CAWSVSSNYGYTF
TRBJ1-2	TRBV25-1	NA	TGTGCCAGCAGTGAATTCTACAGGGACAACCACTATGGCTACACCTTC	CASSEFYRDNHYGYTF
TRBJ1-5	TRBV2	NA	TGTGCCAGCAGTTCGGGTCAGCCCCAGCATTTT	CASSSGQPQHF
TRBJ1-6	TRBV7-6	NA	TGTGCCAGCAGCTTAGTGGGGGGGGCGAAAGGTTCACCCCTCCACTTT	CASSLVGGAKGSPLHF
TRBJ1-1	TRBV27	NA	TGTGCCAGCAGATCAGGGGCAGTGACTGAAGCTTTCTTT	CASRSGAVTEAFF
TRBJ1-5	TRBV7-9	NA	TGTGCCAGCAGCTTAGGCGTCCAAGCAGGGCCCCAGCATTTT	CASSLGVQAGPQHF
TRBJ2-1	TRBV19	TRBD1	TGTGCCAGTAGTGGCAAACAGGGGGCCAACTACAATGAGCAGTTCTTC	CASSGKQGANYNEQFF